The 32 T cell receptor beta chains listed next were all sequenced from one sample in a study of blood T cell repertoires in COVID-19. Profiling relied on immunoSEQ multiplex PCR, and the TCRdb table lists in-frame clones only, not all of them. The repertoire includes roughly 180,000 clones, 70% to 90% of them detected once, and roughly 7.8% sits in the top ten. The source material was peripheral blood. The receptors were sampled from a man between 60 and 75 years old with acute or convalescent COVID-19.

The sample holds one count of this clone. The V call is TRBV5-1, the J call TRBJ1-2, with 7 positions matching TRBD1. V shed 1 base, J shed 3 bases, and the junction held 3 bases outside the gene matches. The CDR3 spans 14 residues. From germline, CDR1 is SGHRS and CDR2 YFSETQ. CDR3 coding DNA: TGCGCCAGCAGCTTGTCCCAGGGGGACTATGGCTACACCTTC. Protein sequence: CASSLSQGDYGYTF.

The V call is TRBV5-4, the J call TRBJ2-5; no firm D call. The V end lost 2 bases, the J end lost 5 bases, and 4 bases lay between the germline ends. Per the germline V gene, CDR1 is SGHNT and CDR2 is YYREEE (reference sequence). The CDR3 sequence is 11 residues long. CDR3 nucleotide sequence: TGTGCCAGCAGCTTCCGGGAGACCCAGTACTTC. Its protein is CASSFRETQYF.

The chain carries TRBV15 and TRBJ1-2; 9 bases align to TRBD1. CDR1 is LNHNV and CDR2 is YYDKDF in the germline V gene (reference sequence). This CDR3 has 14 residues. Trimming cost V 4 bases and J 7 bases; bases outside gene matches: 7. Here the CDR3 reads CATSTRDRVAGYTF. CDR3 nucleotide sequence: TGTGCCACCAGCACCCGGGACAGGGTGGCTGGCTACACCTTC.

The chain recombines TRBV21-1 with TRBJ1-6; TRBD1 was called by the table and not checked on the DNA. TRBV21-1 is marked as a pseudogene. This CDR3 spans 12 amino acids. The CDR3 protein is CASSRGQSPLHF. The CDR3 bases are TGTGCCAGCAGCAGGGGACAATCACCCCTCCACTTT.

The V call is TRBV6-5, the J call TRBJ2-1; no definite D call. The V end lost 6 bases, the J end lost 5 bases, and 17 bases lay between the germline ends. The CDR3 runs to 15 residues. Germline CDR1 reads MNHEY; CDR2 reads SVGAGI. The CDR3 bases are TGTGCCAGCAGCCTCAAACCCGACATAAACAATGAGCAGTTCTTC. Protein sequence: CASSLKPDINNEQFF.

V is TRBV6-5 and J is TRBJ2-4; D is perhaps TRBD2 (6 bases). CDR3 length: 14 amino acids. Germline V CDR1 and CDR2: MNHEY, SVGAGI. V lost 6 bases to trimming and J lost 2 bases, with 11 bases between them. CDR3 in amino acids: CASSGSGSKNIQYF. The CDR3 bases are TGTGCCAGCAGCGGTAGCGGATCCAAAAACATTCAGTACTTC.

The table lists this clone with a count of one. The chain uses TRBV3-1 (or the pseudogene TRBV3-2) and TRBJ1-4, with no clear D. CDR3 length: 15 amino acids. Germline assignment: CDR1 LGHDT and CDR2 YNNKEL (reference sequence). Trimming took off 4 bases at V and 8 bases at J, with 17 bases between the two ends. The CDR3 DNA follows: TGTGCCAGCAGCCCAGACCCGCGAAGGAGGGAAAAACTGTTTTTT. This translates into CASSPDPRRREKLFF.

The CDR3 here is CASSRPSETQYF. CDR3 nucleotide sequence: TGTGCCAGCTCACGACCCAGTGAGACCCAGTACTTC. This chain joins TRBV18 and TRBJ2-5; D not certain. CDR3 length: 12 residues. CDR1 is KGHSH, CDR2 LQKENI, per germline. Deletions cut 4 bases from V and 5 bases from J, with 8 bases between.

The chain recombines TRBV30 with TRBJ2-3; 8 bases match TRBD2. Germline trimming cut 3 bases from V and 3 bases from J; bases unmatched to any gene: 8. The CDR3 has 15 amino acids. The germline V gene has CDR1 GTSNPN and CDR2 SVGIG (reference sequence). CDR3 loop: CAWSAWVAGTDTQYF. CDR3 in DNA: TGTGCCTGGAGCGCCTGGGTAGCGGGAACAGATACGCAGTATTTT.

This CDR3 reads CASSERLTGGLPQHF. CDR3 bases: TGTGCCAGCAGTGAGAGGTTGACAGGGGGGTTGCCCCAGCATTTT. J is TRBJ1-5 and V is TRBV2, with 9 bases matching TRBD1. The V gene end was trimmed by 3 bases and the J gene end by 9 bases; junction bases not matched to a gene: 9. The CDR3 consists of 15 residues. Germline V lookup: CDR1 SNHLY, CDR2 FYNNEI.

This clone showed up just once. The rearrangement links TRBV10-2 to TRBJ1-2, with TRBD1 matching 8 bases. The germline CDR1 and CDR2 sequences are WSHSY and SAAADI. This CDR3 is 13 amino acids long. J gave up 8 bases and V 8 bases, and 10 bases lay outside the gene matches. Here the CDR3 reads CASSSTGEGGYTF. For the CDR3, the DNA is TGCGCCAGCTCCTCGACAGGGGAAGGAGGCTACACCTTC.

The CDR3 region has the DNA TGCAGCGTGGGGGGGGCTGAAGCTTTCTTT. Its protein is CSVGGAEAFF. V and J are TRBV29-1 and TRBJ1-1; D is possibly TRBD1 (5 bases). CDR1 is SQVTM and CDR2 is ANQGSEA in the germline V gene. V was shortened by 6 bases and J by 6 bases, with 8 bases between the two germline ends. The CDR3 loop spans 10 amino acids.

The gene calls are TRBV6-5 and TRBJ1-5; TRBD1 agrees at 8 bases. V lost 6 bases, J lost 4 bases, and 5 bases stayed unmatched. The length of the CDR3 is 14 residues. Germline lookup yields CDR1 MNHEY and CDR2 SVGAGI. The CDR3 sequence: CASSLNRGNQPQHF. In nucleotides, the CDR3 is TGTGCCAGCAGCTTGAACAGGGGGAATCAGCCCCAGCATTTT.

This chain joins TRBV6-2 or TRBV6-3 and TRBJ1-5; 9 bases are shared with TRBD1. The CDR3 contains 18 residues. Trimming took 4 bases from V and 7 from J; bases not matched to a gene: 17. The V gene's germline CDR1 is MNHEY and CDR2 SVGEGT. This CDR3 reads CASSSQKPWGQGGQPQHF. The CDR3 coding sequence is TGTGCCAGCAGTTCCCAAAAACCGTGGGGACAGGGCGGACAGCCCCAGCATTTT.

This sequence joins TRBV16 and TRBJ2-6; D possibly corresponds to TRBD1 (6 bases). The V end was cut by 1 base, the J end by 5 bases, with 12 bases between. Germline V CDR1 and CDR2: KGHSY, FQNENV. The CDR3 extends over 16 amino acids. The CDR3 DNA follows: TGTGCCAGCAGCCAATTTGGGGGCCCTAGGGCCAACGTCCTGACTTTC. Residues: CASSQFGGPRANVLTF.

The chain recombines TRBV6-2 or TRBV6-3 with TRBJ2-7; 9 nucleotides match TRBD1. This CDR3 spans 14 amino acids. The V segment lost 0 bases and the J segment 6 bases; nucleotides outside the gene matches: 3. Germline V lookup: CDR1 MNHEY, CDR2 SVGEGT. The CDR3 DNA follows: TGTGCCAGCAGTTACTCCGGGACAGGGCTCGAGCAGTACTTC. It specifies CASSYSGTGLEQYF.

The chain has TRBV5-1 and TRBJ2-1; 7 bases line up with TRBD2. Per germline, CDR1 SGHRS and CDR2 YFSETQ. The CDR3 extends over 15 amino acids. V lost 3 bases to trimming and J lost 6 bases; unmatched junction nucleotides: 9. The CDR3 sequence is CASSSTSLVPNEQFF. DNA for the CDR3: TGCGCCAGCAGCTCGACTAGCCTCGTTCCCAATGAGCAGTTCTTC.

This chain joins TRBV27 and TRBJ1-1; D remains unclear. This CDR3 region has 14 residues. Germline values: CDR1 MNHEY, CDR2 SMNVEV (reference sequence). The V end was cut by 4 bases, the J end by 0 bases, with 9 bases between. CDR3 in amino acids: CASSSPYMNTEAFF. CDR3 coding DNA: TGTGCCAGCAGTTCCCCTTACATGAACACTGAAGCTTTCTTT.

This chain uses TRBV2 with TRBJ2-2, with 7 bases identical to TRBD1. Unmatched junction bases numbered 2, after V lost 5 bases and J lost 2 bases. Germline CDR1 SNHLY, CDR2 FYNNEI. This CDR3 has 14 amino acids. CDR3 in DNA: TGTGCCAGCAGTCGACAGGGAAACACCGGGGAGCTGTTTTTT. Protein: CASSRQGNTGELFF. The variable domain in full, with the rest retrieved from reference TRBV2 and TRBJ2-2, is EPEVTQTPSHQVTQMGQEVILRCVPISNHLYFYWYRQILGQKVEFLVSFYNNEISEKSEIFDDQFSVERPDGSNFTLKIRSTKLEDSAMYFCASSRQGNTGELFFGEGSRLTVL.

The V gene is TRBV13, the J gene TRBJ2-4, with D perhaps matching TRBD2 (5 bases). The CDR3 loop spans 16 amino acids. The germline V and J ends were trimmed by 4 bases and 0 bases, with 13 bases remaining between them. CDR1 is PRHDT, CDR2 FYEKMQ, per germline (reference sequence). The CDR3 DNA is TGTGCCAGCAGCTCCCATCGGGAAATAGCCAAAAACATTCAGTACTTC. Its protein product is CASSSHREIAKNIQYF.

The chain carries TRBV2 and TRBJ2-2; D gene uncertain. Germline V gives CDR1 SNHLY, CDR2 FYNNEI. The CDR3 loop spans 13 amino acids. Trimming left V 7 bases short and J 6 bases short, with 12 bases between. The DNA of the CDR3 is TGTGCCAGCAAAGCGCTAAAGGCCGGGGAGCTGTTTTTT. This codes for CASKALKAGELFF.

The CDR3 sequence: CASSKDRGDEQYF. For the CDR3, the DNA is TGTGCCAGCAGTAAGGACAGGGGAGACGAGCAGTACTTC. This sequence joins TRBV6-5 and TRBJ2-7, with 9 positions matching TRBD1. The CDR3 runs to 13 residues. Germline V gene lookup returns CDR1 MNHEY and CDR2 SVGAGI. The V and J ends lost 5 bases and 5 bases, in that order; junction bases with no gene match: 4.

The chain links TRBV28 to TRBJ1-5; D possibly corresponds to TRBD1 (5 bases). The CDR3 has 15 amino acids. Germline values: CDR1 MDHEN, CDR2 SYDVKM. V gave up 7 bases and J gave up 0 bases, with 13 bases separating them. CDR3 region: CASTPGGFSNQPQHF. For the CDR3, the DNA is TGTGCCAGCACCCCCGGGGGTTTTAGCAATCAGCCCCAGCATTTT. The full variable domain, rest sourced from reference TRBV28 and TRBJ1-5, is DVKVTQSSRYLVKRTGEKVFLECVQDMDHENMFWYRQDPGLGLRLIYFSYDVKMKEKGDIPEGYSVSREKKERFSLILESASTNQTSMYLCASTPGGFSNQPQHFGDGTRLSIL.

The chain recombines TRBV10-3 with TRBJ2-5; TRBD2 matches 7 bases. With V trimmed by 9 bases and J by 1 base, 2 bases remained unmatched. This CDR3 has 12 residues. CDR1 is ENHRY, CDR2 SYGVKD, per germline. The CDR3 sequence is CAMGGTQETQYF. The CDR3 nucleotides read TGTGCCATGGGGGGGACCCAAGAGACCCAGTACTTC.

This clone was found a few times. The chain's CDR3 is CASGRQINTEAFF. CDR3 coding DNA: TGTGCCAGCGGAAGACAGATCAACACTGAAGCTTTCTTT. This rearrangement joins TRBV2 to TRBJ1-1; possibly TRBD1 for D (5 bases). From germline, CDR1 is SNHLY and CDR2 FYNNEI. The CDR3 covers 13 residues. V was clipped by 8 bases and J by 2 bases, with 12 bases between them. The whole variable domain, filled in from reference TRBV2 and TRBJ1-1, reads EPEVTQTPSHQVTQMGQEVILRCVPISNHLYFYWYRQILGQKVEFLVSFYNNEISEKSEIFDDQFSVERPDGSNFTLKIRSTKLEDSAMYFCASGRQINTEAFFGQGTRLTVV.

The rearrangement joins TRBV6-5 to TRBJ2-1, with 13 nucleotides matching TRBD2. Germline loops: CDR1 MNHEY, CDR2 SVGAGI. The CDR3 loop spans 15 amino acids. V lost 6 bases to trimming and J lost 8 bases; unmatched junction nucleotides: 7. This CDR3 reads CASRRGLAGIYEQFF. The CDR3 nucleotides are TGTGCCAGCAGAAGGGGACTAGCGGGAATATATGAGCAGTTCTTC.

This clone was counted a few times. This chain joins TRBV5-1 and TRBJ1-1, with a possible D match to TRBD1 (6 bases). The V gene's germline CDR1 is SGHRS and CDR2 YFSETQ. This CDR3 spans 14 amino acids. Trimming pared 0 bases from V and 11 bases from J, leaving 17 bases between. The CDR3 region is CASSLGSGVYEAFF. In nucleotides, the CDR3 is TGCGCCAGCAGCTTGGGCTCAGGGGTTTATGAGGCTTTCTTT.

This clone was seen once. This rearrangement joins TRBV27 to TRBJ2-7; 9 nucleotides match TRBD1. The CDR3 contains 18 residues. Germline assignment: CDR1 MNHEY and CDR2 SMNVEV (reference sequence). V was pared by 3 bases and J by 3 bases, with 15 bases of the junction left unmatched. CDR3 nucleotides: TGTGCCAGCAGTTTGAACCCGGGACAGGGTAAGGACATCTACGAGCAGTACTTC. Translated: CASSLNPGQGKDIYEQYF.

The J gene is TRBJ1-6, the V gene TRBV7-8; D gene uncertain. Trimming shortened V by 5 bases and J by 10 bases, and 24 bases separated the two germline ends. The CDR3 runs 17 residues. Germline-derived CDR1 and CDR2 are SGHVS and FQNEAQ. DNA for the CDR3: TGTGCCAGCAGCCTAGGACTTGCCCCCACGTCAGACTCACCCCTCCACTTT. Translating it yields CASSLGLAPTSDSPLHF. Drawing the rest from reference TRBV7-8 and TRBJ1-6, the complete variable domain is GAGVSQSPRYKVAKRGQDVALRCDPISGHVSLFWYQQALGQGPEFLTYFQNEAQLDKSGLPSDRFFAERPEGSVSTLKIQRTQQEDSAVYLCASSLGLAPTSDSPLHFGNGTRLTVT.

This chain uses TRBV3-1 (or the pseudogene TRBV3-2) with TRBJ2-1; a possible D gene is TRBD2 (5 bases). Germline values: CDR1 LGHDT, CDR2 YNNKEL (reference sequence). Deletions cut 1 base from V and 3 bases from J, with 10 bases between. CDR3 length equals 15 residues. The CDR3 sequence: CASSQGSGIYNEQFF. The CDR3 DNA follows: TGTGCCAGCAGCCAAGGGAGCGGTATCTACAATGAGCAGTTCTTC.

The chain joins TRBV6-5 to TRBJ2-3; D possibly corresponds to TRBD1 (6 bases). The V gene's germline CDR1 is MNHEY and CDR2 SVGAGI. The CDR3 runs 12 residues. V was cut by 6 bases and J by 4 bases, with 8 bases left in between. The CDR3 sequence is CASRTGSDTQYF. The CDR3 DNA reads TGTGCCAGCAGAACAGGGTCAGATACGCAGTATTTT.

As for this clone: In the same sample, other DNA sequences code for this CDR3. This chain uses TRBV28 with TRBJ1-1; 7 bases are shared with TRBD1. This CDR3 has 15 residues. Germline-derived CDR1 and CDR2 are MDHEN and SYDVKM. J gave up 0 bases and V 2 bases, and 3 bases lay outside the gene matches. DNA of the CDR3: TGTGCCAGCAGTTTAGGGGACAGCCTGAACACTGAAGCTTTCTTT. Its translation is CASSLGDSLNTEAFF. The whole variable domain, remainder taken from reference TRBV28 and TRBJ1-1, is DVKVTQSSRYLVKRTGEKVFLECVQDMDHENMFWYRQDPGLGLRLIYFSYDVKMKEKGDIPEGYSVSREKKERFSLILESASTNQTSMYLCASSLGDSLNTEAFFGQGTRLTVV.